Each of the 12 T cell receptor beta chains below was sequenced from the same sample in a study of blood T cell repertoires in COVID-19. Produced via immunoSEQ multiplex PCR; TCRdb's table is partial and in-frame only. The data hold 70,000 or so clones, with 79% observed a single time. Source material: peripheral blood. Every receptor here comes from a human donor in a cohort sampled during active COVID-19.

The gene calls are TRBV19 and TRBJ2-1; TRBD2 aligns across 9 bases. From germline, CDR1 is LNHDA and CDR2 SQIVND (reference sequence). There are 16 residues in the CDR3. The V segment lost 3 bases and the J segment 9 bases; nucleotides outside the gene matches: 12. The CDR3 sequence is CASSMKAGGPEGEQFF. CDR3 in DNA: TGTGCCAGTAGTATGAAAGCGGGGGGCCCTGAGGGTGAGCAGTTCTTC.

The chain joins TRBV6-1 to TRBJ2-7; TRBD1 agrees at 7 bases. The junction had 7 bases not matched to a gene; V was cut back by 9 bases and J by 2 bases. This CDR3 has 13 amino acids. Germline CDR1 MNHNS, CDR2 SASEGT. The CDR3 loop is CASRQGTPYEQYF. CDR3 DNA: TGTGCCAGTCGACAGGGAACGCCCTACGAGCAGTACTTC.

The V call is TRBV29-1, the J call TRBJ2-5; no reliable D call. The CDR3 spans 11 residues. Trimming took off 4 bases at V and 5 bases at J, with 8 bases between the two ends. Germline V gives CDR1 SQVTM, CDR2 ANQGSEA. CDR3: CSVVGHETQYF. DNA of the CDR3: TGCAGCGTTGTTGGGCACGAGACCCAGTACTTC.

This clone was recorded only once. The rearrangement uses TRBV14 and TRBJ2-5; D is ambiguous. Germline V lookup: CDR1 SGHDN, CDR2 FVKESK. There are 15 residues in the CDR3. V lost 0 bases and J lost 5, with 13 bases in between. The CDR3: CASSQDGHPLETQYF. The CDR3, as DNA: TGTGCCAGCAGCCAAGATGGGCACCCCCTGGAGACCCAGTACTTC.

The J gene is TRBJ2-7, the V gene TRBV5-1; the match to TRBD2 covers 12 bases. Germline CDR1 SGHRS, CDR2 YFSETQ. J lost 6 bases, V lost 0 bases, and 4 bases had no gene match. This CDR3 region has 15 residues. The CDR3 protein is CASSLASGGASEQYF. The CDR3 coding sequence is TGCGCCAGCAGCTTGGCTAGCGGGGGGGCCTCCGAGCAGTACTTC.

The J gene is TRBJ1-4, the V gene TRBV7-9; no clear D gene. From germline, CDR1 is SEHNR and CDR2 FQNEAQ (reference sequence). V lost 3 bases to trimming and J lost 7 bases, with 15 bases between them. The CDR3 has 15 amino acids. The CDR3 loop reads CASSFLGESSEKLFF. CDR3 sequence (DNA): TGTGCCAGCAGCTTCCTCGGGGAGAGTAGTGAAAAACTGTTTTTT.

This clone showed up just a few times. The V gene is TRBV3-1 (or the pseudogene TRBV3-2), the J gene TRBJ1-1; D remains ambiguous. V was shortened by 3 bases and J by 8 bases, with 7 bases between the two germline ends. CDR1 is LGHDT and CDR2 is YNNKEL in the germline V gene (reference sequence). This CDR3 spans 11 amino acids. CDR3 residues: CASSHLAEAFF. CDR3 in DNA: TGTGCCAGCAGCCATTTGGCCGAAGCTTTCTTT.

This chain uses TRBV28 with TRBJ2-7; D is perhaps TRBD2 (5 bases). CDR1 is MDHEN, CDR2 SYDVKM, per germline. CDR3 length: 14 amino acids. The V end was cut by 6 bases, the J end by 0 bases, with 12 bases between. CDR3 bases: TGTGCCAGCAGACCCTTGGACTCCTCCTACGAGCAGTACTTC. Translation: CASRPLDSSYEQYF. The variable domain in full, completed from reference TRBV28 and TRBJ2-7, reads DVKVTQSSRYLVKRTGEKVFLECVQDMDHENMFWYRQDPGLGLRLIYFSYDVKMKEKGDIPEGYSVSREKKERFSLILESASTNQTSMYLCASRPLDSSYEQYFGPGTRLTVT.

The rearrangement links TRBV12-3 or TRBV12-4 to TRBJ2-1; the match to TRBD1 covers 7 bases. The CDR3 is 13 residues long. Trimming at V came to 6 bases and at J to 2 bases, leaving 1 base not matched to a gene. CDR3 amino acids: CASSRGTYNEQFF. CDR3 DNA: TGTGCCAGCAGCAGGGGGACCTACAATGAGCAGTTCTTC.

CDR3 amino acids: CASSLTGDRGYNEQFF. CDR3 nucleotides: TGTGCCAGCAGCTTAACGGGGGACAGGGGCTACAATGAGCAGTTCTTC. This chain connects TRBV13 to TRBJ2-1; TRBD1 agrees at 10 bases. Germline lookup yields CDR1 PRHDT and CDR2 FYEKMQ (reference sequence). V trimming: 2 bases; J trimming: 3 bases; junction bases outside the gene matches: 4. The CDR3 is made up of 16 amino acids.

The chain combines TRBV10-2 with TRBJ2-4; maybe TRBD2 (6 bases). In germline, CDR1 is WSHSY, CDR2 SAAADI. The CDR3 totals 16 residues. Trimming took off 4 bases at V and 0 bases at J, with 13 bases between the two ends. The CDR3 region has the DNA TGCGCCAGCAGTGCGGGACTCCTTCTAGCCAAAAACATTCAGTACTTC. Translation gives CASSAGLLLAKNIQYF.

The rearrangement joins TRBV19 to TRBJ2-2, with D perhaps matching TRBD2 (5 bases). The CDR3 runs 15 residues. Trimming shortened V by 3 bases and J by 0 bases, and 8 bases separated the two germline ends. The germline V gene encodes CDR1 LNHDA and CDR2 SQIVND (reference sequence). The CDR3 here is CASSMGRPNTGELFF. The CDR3 DNA follows: TGTGCCAGTAGTATGGGGAGACCGAACACCGGGGAGCTGTTTTTT.